This T cell receptor beta chain comes out of a study of PD-1 blockade in mismatch repair-deficient tumors. The study's findings and limits: Tumor-resident clones, often absent from pretreatment blood, expanded after pembrolizumab and then contracted.

As concerns this clone: The target antigen is unknown.

The repertoire was sequenced with immunoSEQ multiplex PCR; TCRdb's copy has only in-frame clones and lacks some. The table includes 100,000 to 150,000 clones, 85% to 90% detected once. Trimming shortened V by 0 bases and J by 6 bases, and 14 bases separated the two germline ends. CDR3 size: 15 residues. The germline gives CDR1 SGHVS, CDR2 FNYEAQ. The chain is built from TRBV7-6 and TRBJ2-5, with a possible D match to TRBD2 (6 bases). The sequencing here drew on peripheral blood, taken approximately 69 weeks after starting pembrolizumab. The sequence was obtained from an adult with mismatch repair-deficient cancer. In DNA, the CDR3 is TGTGCCAGCAGCTTAGCGGGGAGGCAGGAGCAGACCCAGTACTTC. It specifies CASSLAGRQEQTQYF. The whole variable domain, remainder taken from reference TRBV7-6 and TRBJ2-5, is GAGVSQSPRYKVTKRGQDVALRCDPISGHVSLYWYRQALGQGPEFLTYFNYEAQQDKSGLPNDRFSAERPEGSISTLTIQRTEQRDSAMYRCASSLAGRQEQTQYFGPGTRLLVL.